This paragraph covers one T cell receptor (beta chain) sequence. One junction end does not reproduce the germline sequence, and a read error may be involved. These data originate in a study of metastatic and nonmetastatic thyroid tumors. There were no patients who had received any treatment before thyroid surgery. This CDR3 is 15 amino acids long. Looked up from germline, CDR1 is MNHNS and CDR2 is SASEGT. With MiXCR, TCRdb called clones anew from the PCR reads. Here the sample spans tens of thousands of clones, around 33% being singletons. Sequences were obtained from tumor tissue. The chain has TRBV6-1 and TRBJ2-1; 8 nucleotides agree with TRBD2. The sequence derives from a female donor with papillary thyroid cancer or a benign thyroid nodule (not recorded which). Some clones in this sample may be carry-over from other donors' samples. CDR3 bases: TGTACCAGCAGCCCGGGGGGGGGCGTGTTGAATGAGCAGTTCTTC. It specifies CTSSPGGGVLNEQFF.